This TCR beta chain was sequenced in a study of cytomegalovirus exposure and HLA in healthy donors. General study findings and limits: There were about 160 TCR beta chains listed as cytomegalovirus-associated.

The CDR3 has 14 residues. J was trimmed by 1 base and V by 5 bases; bases with no gene match: 4. Germline CDR1 and CDR2: LNHNV and YYDKDF (reference sequence). About this clone: Its antigen is not known.

Vbeta (60) and Jbeta (13) primers were used in the PCR. Profiled with immunoSEQ multiplex PCR; TCRdb holds only in-frame clones, not every one. The table has about 140,000 clones, approximately 87% seen once. The chain joins TRBV15 to TRBJ2-7, with 8 positions matching TRBD1. The TCR originated in a woman aged 25 to 45 in good health and CMV-seronegative. What was sequenced was PBMCs. Here the CDR3 DNA reads TGTGCCACCAGCTCAGGACAGGGTTCCTACGAGCAGTACTTC. As protein: CATSSGQGSYEQYF.